These 10 T cell receptor beta chains share one sample of origin, sequenced in a study of blood T cells in healthy people across ages. Primed by a sample-barcoded 5' primer and a J-beta primer mix, a second PCR proceeded for about 7 to 12 cycles. One entry per CDR3 protein, called by TCRdb with MiXCR from the 5' RACE reads. Seen here are approximately 360,000 distinct CDR3 sequences, about half observed once, and the top ten hold under 65%. The sequenced sample was blood. The receptors were gathered from a man in his 60s in good health.

The rearrangement links TRBV7-8 to TRBJ2-3; a weak D match, TRBD1 (6 bases). V lost 5 bases and J 4 bases, leaving 13 bases between the germline ends. This CDR3 has 14 residues. The germline V gene has CDR1 SGHVS and CDR2 FQNEAQ. CDR3 sequence reads: CASSIRTDPDTQYF. The CDR3 DNA follows: TGTGCCAGCAGCATTCGGACAGACCCAGATACGCAGTATTTT.

This chain connects TRBV9 to TRBJ2-4; 9 positions agree with TRBD2. The DNA end favors TRBJ2-5, so the J call may be wrong. Germline lookup yields CDR1 SGDLS and CDR2 YYNGEE. The length of the CDR3 is 16 residues. The CDR3 loop is CASSIDSGSLGETQYF. The CDR3 DNA sequence: TGTGCCAGCAGCATCGATAGCGGGAGTTTGGGAGAGACCCAGTACTTC.

The V gene is TRBV12-3 or TRBV12-4, the J gene TRBJ2-3, with D unclear. CDR3 length: 14 residues. V was shortened by 10 bases and J by 6 bases, with 20 bases between the two germline ends. The CDR3 sequence: CATQEGTKLDTQYF. CDR3 nucleotide sequence: TGTGCCACCCAAGAAGGAACGAAACTTGATACGCAGTATTTT.

The chain combines TRBV7-2 with TRBJ2-5; 9 bases are shared with TRBD1. Trimming removed 5 bases from V and 2 bases from J; junction bases left unmatched: 6. The CDR3 runs to 15 residues. Germline V gene data show CDR1 as SGHTA and CDR2 as FQGNSA. The CDR3 sequence: CASSPQTGGQETQYF. CDR3 sequence (DNA): TGTGCCAGCAGCCCGCAGACAGGGGGACAAGAGACCCAGTACTTC.

This clonotype was detected only once. The chain couples TRBV18 to TRBJ2-4; the match to TRBD2 covers 8 bases. The DNA end favors TRBJ2-7, so the J call may be wrong. CDR1 KGHSH and CDR2 LQKENI come from the germline V gene. The CDR3 contains 16 residues. This CDR3 is CASSPLSSGQAYEQYF. In DNA, the CDR3 is TGTGCCAGCTCACCCCTCTCTAGCGGGCAAGCCTACGAGCAGTACTTC.

The chain is built from TRBV28 and TRBJ1-2; D uncertain. This CDR3 is built from 14 residues. Trimming took 5 bases from V and 4 from J, leaving 14 bases between them. Per the germline V gene, CDR1 is MDHEN and CDR2 is SYDVKM. CDR3 DNA: TGTGCCAGCAGTCCCTCCGCTACGGTCTATGGCTACACCTTC. Translating gives CASSPSATVYGYTF.

The chain employs TRBV7-9 and TRBJ2-5; 9 bases line up with TRBD2. Germline V gene data show CDR1 as SEHNR and CDR2 as FQNEAQ (reference sequence). The CDR3 extends over 15 amino acids. With V trimmed by 3 bases and J by 5 bases, 7 bases remained unmatched. CDR3 in amino acids: CASSFGGRAGETQYF. The CDR3 nucleotides are TGTGCCAGCAGCTTCGGCGGGAGGGCCGGGGAGACCCAGTACTTC.

CDR3 DNA sequence: TGCAGTGCTAGCCTAGCGGGAGCCCCAGATACGCAGTATTTT. It is translated as CSASLAGAPDTQYF. The chain recombines TRBV20-1 with TRBJ2-3, with 10 bases fitting TRBD2. Germline loops: CDR1 DFQATT, CDR2 SNEGSKA (reference sequence). The CDR3 is 14 residues long. V dropped 3 bases and J dropped 4; count of bases not matched to a gene: 4.

This clonotype has a handful of counts. The chain has TRBV4-3 and TRBJ2-1; 7 nucleotides match TRBD1. Germline loops: CDR1 LGHNA, CDR2 YSLEER. The V segment lost 4 bases and the J segment 4 bases; nucleotides outside the gene matches: 7. The CDR3 is 15 amino acids. The DNA of the CDR3 is TGCGCCAGCAGCCCGGGGAAGGGGGCTTACAATGAGCAGTTCTTC. It encodes CASSPGKGAYNEQFF.

The chain couples TRBV11-2 to TRBJ2-1, with D unresolved. The CDR3 spans 11 residues. The V and J ends lost 2 bases and 9 bases respectively, with 5 bases between them. CDR1 SGHAT and CDR2 FQNNGV come from the germline V gene. The CDR3 DNA reads TGTGCCAGCAGCTTACCGGGTGAGCAGTTCTTC. Residues: CASSLPGEQFF.